Included here is one T cell receptor beta chain sequence, with context. Its antigen remains unidentified. A second PCR of roughly 7 to 11 cycles used a sample-barcoded 5' primer and a J-beta primer mix. TCRdb re-analysed the 5' RACE reads in MiXCR, keeping a single row per CDR3 protein. The data contain over a million distinct CDR3 sequences, 59% of them singletons. The sample belongs to a study of blood T cells in healthy people across ages. Study-wide findings and caveats: Expanded clonotype changes were possibly confounded by unknown donor CMV status. Researchers judged that diversity estimates from one million T cells fell short of true values.

PBMCs numbering at least 7 million were isolated per sample. Total RNA, at least 5.5 micrograms per sample, was extracted from PBMCs. The clonotype was recovered from a man aged 18 to 30 in good health. The sample consisted of blood.

The CDR3 DNA sequence: TGTGCCACCCTCTCGAGCTCTGGAAACACCATATATTTT. Amino acid sequence: CATLSSSGNTIYF. The V call is TRBV6-1, the J call TRBJ1-3; D not resolved. The CDR3 spans 13 residues. The ends were cut back, 10 bases at V and 0 bases at J, with 10 bases in the middle. Germline-derived CDR1 and CDR2 are MNHNS and SASEGT.